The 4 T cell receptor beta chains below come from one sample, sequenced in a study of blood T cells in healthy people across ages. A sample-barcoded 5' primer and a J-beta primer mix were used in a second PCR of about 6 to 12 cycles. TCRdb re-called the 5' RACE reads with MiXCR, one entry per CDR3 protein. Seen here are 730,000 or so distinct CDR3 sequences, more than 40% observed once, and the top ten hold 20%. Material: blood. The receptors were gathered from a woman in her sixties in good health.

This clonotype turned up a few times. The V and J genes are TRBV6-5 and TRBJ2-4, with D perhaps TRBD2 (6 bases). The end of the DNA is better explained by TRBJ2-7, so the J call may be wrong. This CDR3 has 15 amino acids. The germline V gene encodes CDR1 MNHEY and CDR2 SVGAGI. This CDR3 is CASSYGLEGSYEQYF. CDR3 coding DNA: TGTGCCAGCAGTTACGGTTTGGAGGGGTCCTACGAGCAGTACTTC.

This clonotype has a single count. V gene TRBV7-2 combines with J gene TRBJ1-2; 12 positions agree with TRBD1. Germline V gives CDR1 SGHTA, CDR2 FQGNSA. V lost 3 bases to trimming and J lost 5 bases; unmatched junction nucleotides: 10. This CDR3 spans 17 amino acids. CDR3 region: CTSSFPATGQGAYGYTF. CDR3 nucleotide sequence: TGTACCAGCAGCTTCCCGGCTACGGGACAGGGGGCATATGGCTACACCTTC.

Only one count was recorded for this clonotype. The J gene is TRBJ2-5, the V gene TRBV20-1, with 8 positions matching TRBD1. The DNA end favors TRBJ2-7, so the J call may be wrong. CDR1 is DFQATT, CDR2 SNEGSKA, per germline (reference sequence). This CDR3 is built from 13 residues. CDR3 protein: CSANDRGSHEQYF. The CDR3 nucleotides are TGCAGTGCTAATGACAGGGGTAGCCACGAGCAGTACTTC.

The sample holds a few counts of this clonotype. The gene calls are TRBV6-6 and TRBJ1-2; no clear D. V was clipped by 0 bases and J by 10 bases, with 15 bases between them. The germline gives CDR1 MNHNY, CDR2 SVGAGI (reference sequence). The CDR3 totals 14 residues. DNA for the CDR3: TGTGCCAGCAGTTACTCAGATGAGGTGTACGACTACACCTTC. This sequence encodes CASSYSDEVYDYTF.